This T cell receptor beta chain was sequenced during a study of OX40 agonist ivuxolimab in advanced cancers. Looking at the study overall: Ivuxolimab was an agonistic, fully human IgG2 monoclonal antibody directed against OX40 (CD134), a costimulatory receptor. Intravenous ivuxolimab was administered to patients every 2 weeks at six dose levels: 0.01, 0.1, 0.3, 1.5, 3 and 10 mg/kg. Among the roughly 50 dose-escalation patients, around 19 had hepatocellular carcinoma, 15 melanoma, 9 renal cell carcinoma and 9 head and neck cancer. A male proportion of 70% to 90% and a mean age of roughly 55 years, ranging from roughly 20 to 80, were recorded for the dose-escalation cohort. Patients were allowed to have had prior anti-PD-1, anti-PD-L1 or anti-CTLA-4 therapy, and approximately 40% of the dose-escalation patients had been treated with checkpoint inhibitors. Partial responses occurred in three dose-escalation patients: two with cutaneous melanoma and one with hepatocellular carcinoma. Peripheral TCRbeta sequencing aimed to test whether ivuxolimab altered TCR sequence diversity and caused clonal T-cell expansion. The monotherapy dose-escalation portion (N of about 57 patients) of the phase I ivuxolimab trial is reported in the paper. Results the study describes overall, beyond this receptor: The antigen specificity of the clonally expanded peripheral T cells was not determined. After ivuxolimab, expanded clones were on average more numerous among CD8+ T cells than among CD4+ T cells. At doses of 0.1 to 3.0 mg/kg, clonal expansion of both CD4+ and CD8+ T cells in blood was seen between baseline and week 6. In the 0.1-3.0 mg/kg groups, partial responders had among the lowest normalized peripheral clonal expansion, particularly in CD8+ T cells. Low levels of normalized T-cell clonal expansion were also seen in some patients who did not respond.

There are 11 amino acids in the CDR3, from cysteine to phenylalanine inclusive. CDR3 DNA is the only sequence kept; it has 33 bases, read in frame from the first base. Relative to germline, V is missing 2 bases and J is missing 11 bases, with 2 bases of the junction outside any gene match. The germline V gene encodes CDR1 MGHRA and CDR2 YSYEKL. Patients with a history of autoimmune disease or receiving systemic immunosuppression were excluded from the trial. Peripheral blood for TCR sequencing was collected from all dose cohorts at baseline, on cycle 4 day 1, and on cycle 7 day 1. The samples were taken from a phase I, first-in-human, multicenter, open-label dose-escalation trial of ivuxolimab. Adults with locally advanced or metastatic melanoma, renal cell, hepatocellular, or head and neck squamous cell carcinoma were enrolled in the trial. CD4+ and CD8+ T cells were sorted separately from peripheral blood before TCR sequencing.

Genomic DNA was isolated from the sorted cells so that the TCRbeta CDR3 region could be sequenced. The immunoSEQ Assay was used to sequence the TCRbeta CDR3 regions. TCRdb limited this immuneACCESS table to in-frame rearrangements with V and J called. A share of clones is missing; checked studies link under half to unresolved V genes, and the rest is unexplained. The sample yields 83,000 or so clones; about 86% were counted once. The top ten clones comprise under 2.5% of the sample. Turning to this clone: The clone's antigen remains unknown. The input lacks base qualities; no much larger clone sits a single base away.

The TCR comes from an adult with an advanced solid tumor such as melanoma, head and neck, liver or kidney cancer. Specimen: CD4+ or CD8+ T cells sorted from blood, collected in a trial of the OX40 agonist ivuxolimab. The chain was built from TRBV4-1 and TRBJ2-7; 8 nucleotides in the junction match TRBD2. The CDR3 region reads CASSQREGEYF. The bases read TGCGCCAGCAGCCAACGGGAGGGAGAGTACTTC.